These T cell receptor beta chains were read from a single sample in a study of shared clonotypes between healthy human individuals. Profiled with immunoSEQ multiplex PCR; TCRdb holds only in-frame clones, not every one. Of around 2.5 million clones in the sample, approximately 93% were seen once. Source material: naive CD4+ T cells from PBMCs. The receptors were gathered from a man between 18 and 35 years old in good health. Some clones in this sample may be carry-over from other donors' samples. CDR3s include the opening cysteine and the closing phenylalanine or tryptophan.

V	J	CDR3
TRBV30	TRBJ2-7	CAWSVGGSSYEQYF
TRBV7-9	TRBJ2-2	CASSRSGSTGELFF
TRBV5-1	TRBJ2-3	CASSPSWTSGNPKHTDTQYF
TRBV2	TRBJ1-2	CASSGHRDTYGYTF
TRBV28	TRBJ2-7	CASSSGQGYEQYF
TRBV7-3	TRBJ2-1	CASSLTYSRGSGRRDNEQFF
TRBV7-8	TRBJ1-1	CASSSDRGNTEAFF
TRBV18	TRBJ2-1	CASSPRLAGDVNEQFF
TRBV18	TRBJ1-4	CASSPLLGSLFF
TRBV6-1	TRBJ2-7	CASSEFPGDRYEQYF
TRBV7-2	TRBJ2-1	CASSLWGDEQFF
TRBV18	TRBJ1-2	CASSLSTEYYGYTF
TRBV15	TRBJ2-7	CATSRGGVYEQYF
TRBV11-2	TRBJ1-3	CASSLEGASSGNTIYF
TRBV7-8	TRBJ1-3	CASSLGRGHGNTIYF
TRBV5-1	TRBJ1-1	CASGPINRDTEAFF
TRBV5-5	TRBJ2-6	CASSFSGAGANVLTF
TRBV7-2	TRBJ2-3	CASSLVFSGRGADTQYF
TRBV5-4	TRBJ1-5	CASSLAGQPQHF
TRBV29-1	TRBJ2-7	CSVEERESSYEQYF
TRBV15	TRBJ2-2	CATSRDRLEANTGELFF
TRBV20-1	TRBJ2-5	CSGQAQETQYF
TRBV19	TRBJ2-6	CASRDSGQPSGANVLTF
TRBV7-2	TRBJ2-7	CASSWTAGASQEQYF
TRBV5-1	TRBJ2-7	CASSLAAASSYEQYF
TRBV18	TRBJ1-4	CASSATVSTNEKLFF
TRBV5-1	TRBJ2-5	CASSRTSSTIQETQYF
TRBV6-1	TRBJ2-7	CASRKQGFPYEQYF
TRBV5-1	TRBJ1-1	CASSLESGNTEAFF
TRBV9	TRBJ1-1	CASSVGTGMNTEAFF
TRBV7-2	TRBJ1-5	CASSLFNRAGVQPQHF
TRBV6-1	TRBJ2-3	CASNRDRGDTQYF
TRBV5-1	TRBJ2-5	CASSQQTQETQYF
TRBV7-3	TRBJ2-3	CASSQGGGTDTQYF
TRBV6-5	TRBJ1-2	CASSSPGNYGYTF